Presented here are 32 T cell receptor beta chains from one specimen sequenced in a study of T cell repertoires in cytomegalovirus infection. TCRdb used MiXCR to reprocess the reads, holding one entry per CDR3 protein. The table records approximately 630,000 distinct CDR3 sequences, roughly 24% of them present only once. Sample: CD8+ T cells from PBMCs. The receptor source for this set is a human donor in good health (CMV status not recorded). Some clones in this sample may be carry-over from other donors' samples.

This clonotype was detected a few times. The V and J genes are TRBV6-5 and TRBJ2-7; D is uncertain. The CDR3 consists of 15 residues. Trimming cost V 0 bases and J 7 bases, with 16 bases left between them. CDR1 and CDR2 from the germline V gene are MNHEY and SVGAGI. CDR3 nucleotide sequence: TGTGCCAGCAGTTACTCGAGACACCTTGCCTGGGAGCAGTACTTC. Amino acids: CASSYSRHLAWEQYF.

The chain is built from TRBV2 and TRBJ2-5, with D hard to call. The CDR3 spans 10 residues. Trimming took off 7 bases at V and 5 bases at J, with 5 bases between the two ends. In germline, CDR1 is SNHLY, CDR2 FYNNEI. The CDR3, as DNA: TGTGCCAGCATCGCGGAGACCCAGTACTTC. Protein product: CASIAETQYF.

This rearrangement joins TRBV6-5 to TRBJ2-7; D might be TRBD1 or TRBD2, each matching 6 bases. The CDR3 is 17 residues long. Deletions cut 5 bases from V and 3 bases from J, with 23 bases between. Germline V lookup: CDR1 MNHEY, CDR2 SVGAGI. The CDR3 spells CASSHEQGKGGIYEQYF. DNA for the CDR3: TGTGCCAGCAGTCACGAACAGGGAAAAGGAGGGATCTACGAGCAGTACTTC.

This chain connects TRBV19 to TRBJ2-4, with D unresolved. Germline V CDR1 and CDR2: LNHDA, SQIVND (reference sequence). The CDR3 runs to 11 residues. Trimming left V 10 bases short and J 4 bases short, with 8 bases between. The chain's CDR3 is CATTRKNIQYF. The CDR3 nucleotides are TGTGCCACTACCAGGAAAAACATTCAGTACTTC.

This clonotype has a count of ten or more. This chain connects TRBV7-8 to TRBJ2-7; D unresolved. The germline CDR1 and CDR2 sequences are SGHVS and FQNEAQ. The CDR3 loop spans 16 amino acids. Trimming shortened V by 1 base and J by 5 bases, and 18 bases separated the two germline ends. The CDR3 loop is CASSLGPGRRRDEQYF. CDR3 bases: TGTGCCAGCAGCTTAGGGCCGGGCCGCCGCCGAGACGAGCAGTACTTC.

This clonotype has just a few counts. The genes are TRBV28 and TRBJ1-1; D might be TRBD1 (5 bases). V was shortened by 3 bases and J by 3 bases, with 11 bases between the two germline ends. The germline V gene has CDR1 MDHEN and CDR2 SYDVKM. CDR3 size: 14 residues. This CDR3 reads CASSLRGTDTEAFF. The CDR3 bases are TGTGCCAGCAGTTTGAGGGGCACGGACACTGAAGCTTTCTTT.

The sample holds many counts of this clonotype. The V gene is TRBV7-8, the J gene TRBJ2-2, with 10 nucleotides matching TRBD2. The V gene end was trimmed by 5 bases and the J gene end by 1 base; junction bases not matched to a gene: 7. From germline, CDR1 is SGHVS and CDR2 FQNEAQ. CDR3 size: 17 residues. The CDR3 bases are TGTGCCAGCAGCCTAATCGGACTAGCGGTGAACACCGGGGAGCTGTTTTTT. It encodes CASSLIGLAVNTGELFF.

This clonotype was seen at least ten times. The chain carries TRBV7-6 and TRBJ1-1, with TRBD1 matching over 12 bases. Germline CDR1 and CDR2: SGHVS and FNYEAQ. The CDR3 loop spans 18 amino acids. V trimming: 3 bases; J trimming: 4 bases; junction bases outside the gene matches: 12. CDR3 coding DNA: TGTGCCAGCAGCTTGGGACCGGGACAGGGGGCCCGCGGCACTGAAGCTTTCTTT. Translation: CASSLGPGQGARGTEAFF.

This chain joins TRBV6-2 or TRBV6-3 and TRBJ2-7; 9 positions agree with TRBD1. The CDR3 loop spans 19 amino acids. Germline CDR1 MNHEY, CDR2 SVGEGT. V trimming: 2 bases; J trimming: 0 bases; junction bases outside the gene matches: 14. In DNA, the CDR3 is TGTGCCAGCAGTTACGAATTATTGTCGGGACAGGGATCCTCCTACGAGCAGTACGTC. Translating gives CASSYELLSGQGSSYEQYV.

This clonotype was observed a handful of times. The rearrangement uses TRBV6-5 and TRBJ1-2; a weak D match, TRBD1 (5 bases). Trimming cost V 5 bases and J 6 bases, with 13 bases left between them. This CDR3 is built from 13 residues. CDR1 MNHEY and CDR2 SVGAGI come from the germline V gene. CDR3 sequence (DNA): TGTGCCAGCAGTCAAGCGCAGGGAAATGGCTACACCTTC. Translating gives CASSQAQGNGYTF.

This clonotype has a count of ten or more. The chain employs TRBV7-8 and TRBJ1-1, with D uncertain. There are 12 residues in the CDR3. Germline loops: CDR1 SGHVS, CDR2 FQNEAQ. Deletions cut 5 bases from V and 6 bases from J, with 10 bases between. CDR3 residues: CASSGNPPEAFF. The CDR3 nucleotides are TGTGCCAGCAGCGGTAACCCCCCTGAAGCTTTCTTT.

V gene TRBV5-1 combines with J gene TRBJ2-5; 12 nucleotides match TRBD2. V shed 3 bases and J 1 base; nucleotides not matched to a gene: 13. CDR1 is SGHRS and CDR2 is YFSETQ in the germline V gene. CDR3 length equals 19 residues. CDR3 DNA: TGCGCCAGCAGCTCGGGTAATTCCGGACTAGCGGGGTTCCAAGAGACCCAGTACTTC. It is translated as CASSSGNSGLAGFQETQYF.

In its sample, this clonotype was seen a few times. V is TRBV6-2 or TRBV6-3 and J is TRBJ1-1; TRBD1 is a possible D gene (6 bases). The germline V and J ends were trimmed by 5 bases and 1 base, with 14 bases remaining between them. Germline CDR1 and CDR2: MNHEY and SVGEGT. CDR3 length: 15 residues. CDR3 bases: TGTGCCAGCAGTCTAACAGGGATTTGGAACACTGAAGCTTTCTTT. Its translation: CASSLTGIWNTEAFF.

The chain uses TRBV29-1 and TRBJ2-3; tentative D call: TRBD2 (5 bases). This CDR3 spans 17 amino acids. Germline CDR1 reads SQVTM; CDR2 reads ANQGSEA. The ends were cut back, 3 bases at V and 0 bases at J, with 19 bases in the middle. The CDR3 loop is CSVDGSAATKSTDTQYF. The CDR3 bases are TGCAGCGTTGACGGGTCGGCGGCGACTAAAAGCACAGATACGCAGTATTTT.

This clonotype was seen repeatedly, ten times or more. The genes are TRBV7-9 and TRBJ2-4; possibly TRBD1 for D (6 bases). V lost 5 bases to trimming and J lost 3 bases, with 20 bases between them. In germline, CDR1 is SEHNR, CDR2 FQNEAQ (reference sequence). The CDR3 is 17 amino acids. CDR3 coding DNA: TGTGCCAGCAGCGGAACCAGGGGAAAGGATGTCAAAAACATTCAGTACTTC. Translation: CASSGTRGKDVKNIQYF.

Concerning this clonotype: A much larger clone differs by one base, so this may be a read error. The missing conserved phenylalanine or tryptophan at the end of this CDR3 makes a read error likely. This chain connects TRBV6-6 to TRBJ2-3, with 11 bases identical to TRBD2. Germline assignment: CDR1 MNHNY and CDR2 SVGAGI (reference sequence). V gave up 7 bases and J gave up 2 bases; unmatched junction bases: 5. This CDR3 has 15 residues. The CDR3 is CASTLAGGLTDTQYV. For the CDR3, the DNA is TGTGCCAGCACCTTAGCGGGGGGGCTCACAGATACGCAGTATGTT.

Points on this clonotype: One base away lies a much larger clone, so this may be a sequencing read error. The chain has TRBV7-2 and TRBJ2-5, with 7 bases that match TRBD1. CDR1 is SGHTA, CDR2 FQGNSA, per germline. The CDR3 is 15 residues long. CDR3 sequence (DNA): TGTGCCAACAGCTCCGACAGGGCCTCCCAAGAGACCCAGTACTTC. It yields the protein CANSSDRASQETQYF.

This clonotype was counted a few times. V gene TRBV12-3 or TRBV12-4 combines with J gene TRBJ2-7; D ambiguous. Deletions cut 5 bases from V and 4 bases from J, with 9 bases between. The CDR3 extends over 12 amino acids. CDR3 in amino acids: CASSGPLYEQYF. The CDR3 coding sequence is TGTGCCAGCAGTGGCCCGTTATACGAGCAGTACTTC.

This clonotype appeared many times. The V and J genes are TRBV7-2 and TRBJ2-7, with 12 nucleotides matching TRBD1. The germline V gene encodes CDR1 SGHTA and CDR2 FQGNSA. The CDR3 runs to 15 residues. The J segment lost 5 bases and the V segment lost 4 bases, leaving 6 bases of the junction unmatched. The CDR3 DNA sequence: TGTGCCAGCAGCTATTCAGGGACAGGGGGCGACGAGCAGTACGTC. Translating gives CASSYSGTGGDEQYV.

The chain combines TRBV7-2 with TRBJ1-1; D is undetermined. The CDR3 spans 13 residues. CDR1 and CDR2 (germline): SGHTA, FQGNSA. Trimming removed 5 bases at V and 2 bases at J, with 9 bases between. Written as DNA, the CDR3 is TGTGCCAGCAGCACCGCCTTAAACACTGAAGCTTTCTTT. Protein sequence: CASSTALNTEAFF.

The genes are TRBV5-4 and TRBJ2-3, with TRBD1 identical over 8 bases. Trimming took 4 bases from V and 0 from J; bases not matched to a gene: 7. The CDR3 has 16 amino acids. Germline-derived CDR1 and CDR2 are SGHNT and YYREEE (reference sequence). The CDR3: CASSPRTGISTDTQYF. The CDR3 bases are TGTGCCAGCAGCCCGCGGACAGGGATTAGCACAGATACGCAGTATTTT.

V and J are TRBV12-3 or TRBV12-4 and TRBJ2-2, with TRBD1 identical over 9 bases. This CDR3 is 16 amino acids long. V lost 5 bases, J lost 7 bases, and 11 bases stayed unmatched. CDR3 DNA: TGTGCCAGCAGTATACCGGGACAGGGAAATCACGGGGAGCTGTTTTTT. This gives the protein CASSIPGQGNHGELFF.

V and J are TRBV5-1 and TRBJ2-3; 8 bases agree with TRBD2. V lost 7 bases and J lost 3; bases outside the gene matches: 16. CDR3 length equals 17 residues. Germline values: CDR1 SGHRS, CDR2 YFSETQ. The CDR3 region is CASSALYSGERTDTQYF. The CDR3 DNA sequence: TGCGCCAGCTCTGCACTTTATAGCGGGGAGAGAACAGATACGCAGTATTTT.

The chain is built from TRBV7-9 and TRBJ2-1; 9 positions match TRBD2. The germline V gene has CDR1 SEHNR and CDR2 FQNEAQ (reference sequence). Trimming took 5 bases from V and 7 from J; bases not matched to a gene: 9. This CDR3 has 15 amino acids. CDR3 region: CASSPAGGVRNEQFF. In nucleotides, the CDR3 is TGTGCCAGCAGCCCAGCGGGGGGCGTACGGAATGAGCAGTTCTTC. Full variable domain (rest looked up from reference TRBV7-9 and TRBJ2-1): DTGVSQNPRHKITKRGQNVTFRCDPISEHNRLYWYRQTLGQGPEFLTYFQNEAQLEKSRLLSDRFSAERPKGSFSTLEIQRTEQGDSAMYLCASSPAGGVRNEQFFGPGTRLTVL.

This clonotype came up once. The V gene is TRBV7-6, the J gene TRBJ2-7; D possibly corresponds to TRBD2 (5 bases). Per germline, CDR1 SGHVS and CDR2 FNYEAQ. This CDR3 spans 13 amino acids. V dropped 5 bases and J dropped 5 bases, with 13 bases sitting between them. CDR3: CASSPPRANEQYV. The CDR3 DNA sequence: TGTGCCAGCAGCCCCCCGCGGGCGAACGAGCAGTACGTC.

The rearrangement links TRBV20-1 to TRBJ1-1; D may be TRBD1 (5 bases). The germline gives CDR1 DFQATT, CDR2 SNEGSKA (reference sequence). This CDR3 is built from 11 residues. V was trimmed by 0 bases and J by 11 bases, leaving 10 bases between them. In DNA form, the CDR3 reads TGCAGTGCTAGAGATCAGGGCTGGGCTTTCTTT. This translates into CSARDQGWAFF.

The V call is TRBV11-2, the J call TRBJ1-1, with 7 nucleotides matching TRBD1. The CDR3 spans 13 residues. V lost 8 bases, J lost 7 bases, and 10 bases stayed unmatched. Germline assignment: CDR1 SGHAT and CDR2 FQNNGV. As DNA, the CDR3 is TGTGCCAGCCATCAGACAGGGCCTAATGAAGCTTTCTTT. Amino acid sequence: CASHQTGPNEAFF.

The J gene is TRBJ2-1, the V gene TRBV28, with TRBD2 as a possible D gene (7 bases). The CDR3 contains 16 residues. The V gene's germline CDR1 is MDHEN and CDR2 SYDVKM. The ends were cut back, 6 bases at V and 2 bases at J, with 17 bases in the middle. CDR3 DNA sequence: TGTGCCAGCAGAGGGGTCGGGGGGCCACCCTACAATGAGCAGTTCTTC. This gives the protein CASRGVGGPPYNEQFF.

V and J are TRBV12-3 or TRBV12-4 and TRBJ2-2; no firm D call. This CDR3 contains 15 residues. V shed 1 base and J shed 5 bases, with 11 bases lying between them. This chain's CDR3 is CASSLEVRGTGELFF. CDR3 sequence (DNA): TGTGCCAGCAGTTTAGAGGTCCGTGGAACCGGGGAGCTGTTTTTT.

The chain carries TRBV4-1 and TRBJ2-2, with D uncertain. This CDR3 has 13 residues. Between the trimmed V and J ends, which lost 0 bases and 6 bases, there was a span of 5 bases. The germline CDR1 and CDR2 sequences are MGHRA and YSYEKL. CDR3 DNA sequence: TGCGCCAGCAGCCAAGATTTGGCCGGGGAGCTGTTTTTT. As protein: CASSQDLAGELFF.

The J gene is TRBJ1-5, the V gene TRBV2, with 7 positions matching TRBD1. This CDR3 spans 17 amino acids. V lost 5 bases to trimming and J lost 0 bases; unmatched junction nucleotides: 10. Germline assignment: CDR1 SNHLY and CDR2 FYNNEI. The CDR3 DNA reads as TGTGCCAGCAGTCAAGACAGGGAGAAATATAGCAATCAGCCCCAGCATTTT. It encodes CASSQDREKYSNQPQHF.

This clonotype was recorded only once. V is TRBV20-1 and J is TRBJ2-1; TRBD1 agrees at 9 bases. This CDR3 spans 15 amino acids. Trimming cost V 3 bases and J 2 bases; bases outside gene matches: 5. Germline V gene lookup returns CDR1 DFQATT and CDR2 SNEGSKA (reference sequence). CDR3 bases: TGCAGTGCTAGCCCGACAGGGGGGGCCTACAATGAGCAGTTCTTC. This sequence encodes CSASPTGGAYNEQFF.